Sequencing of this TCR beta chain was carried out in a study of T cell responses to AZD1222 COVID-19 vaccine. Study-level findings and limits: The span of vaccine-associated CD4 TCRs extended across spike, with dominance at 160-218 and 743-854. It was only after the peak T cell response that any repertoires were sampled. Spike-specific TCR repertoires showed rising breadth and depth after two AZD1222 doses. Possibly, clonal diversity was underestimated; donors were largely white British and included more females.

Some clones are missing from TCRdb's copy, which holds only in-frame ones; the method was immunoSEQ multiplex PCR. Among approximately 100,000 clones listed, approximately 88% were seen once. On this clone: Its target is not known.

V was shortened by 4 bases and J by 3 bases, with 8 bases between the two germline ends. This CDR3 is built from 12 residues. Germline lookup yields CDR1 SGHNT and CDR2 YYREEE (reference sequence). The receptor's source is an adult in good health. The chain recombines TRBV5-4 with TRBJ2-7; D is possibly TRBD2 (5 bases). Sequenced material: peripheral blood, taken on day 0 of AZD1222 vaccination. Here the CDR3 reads CASSRDGYEQYF. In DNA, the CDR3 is TGTGCCAGCAGCCGGGATGGCTACGAGCAGTACTTC.